This T cell receptor beta chain was found in a study of CD8+ T cells in alopecia areata. On the study more broadly: The drug, oral tofacitinib, was given to treated patients at 5 to 10 mg twice daily.

As the sequencing template, cDNA was produced by extracting RNA and reverse transcribing it. TCRdb keeps only in-frame clones here, not all; method: immunoSEQ multiplex PCR. This table holds 100,000 or so clones, 55% to 75% found once. V was trimmed by 8 bases and J by 8 bases, leaving 15 bases between them. CDR1 MNHEY and CDR2 SVGAGI come from the germline V gene. This CDR3 has 13 residues. As for treatment: oral pan-JAK inhibitor, 5-10 mg twice daily. Researchers gathered lesional scalp punch biopsies and peripheral blood from patients with alopecia areata. The origin of this receptor is a human donor with alopecia areata. Here the sequenced sample was CD8+ T cells sorted from blood, taken at approximately week 56, from a patient treated with tofacitinib. The J gene is TRBJ1-4, the V gene TRBV6-5; the D is unclear. CDR3 sequence: CASRGSGREKLFF. The DNA for the CDR3 is TGTGCCAGCCGCGGCTCAGGACGGGAAAAACTGTTTTTT.